This T cell receptor (beta chain) stems from a study of T cells after somatic rescue of genetic block (dated by TCRdb to about 2020). With regard to the full study: The study assessed how robust, over the long term, a T-cell system was when the system had developed through somatic rescue of a genetic block in T-cell development.

This clone was seen a few times. Its antigen is still unknown. Nothing much larger sits one base from this clone, and base qualities are not available. The germline V gene sets CDR1 to SGHVS and CDR2 to FNYEAQ. V is shortened by 0 bases, J by 4 bases, and the region joining them spans 28 bases. The CDR3 spans 20 residues, from the cysteine through the phenylalanine. The retained sequence is limited to the CDR3, 60 bases, with the frame set at the first base. Library preparation used the immunoSEQ multiplex PCR assay. Entries here come from immuneACCESS through TCRdb and include only in-frame sequences with V and J called. Some clones fail to appear in such tables; in the studies checked, an unresolved V gene covers under half of the shortfall, and the cause of the remainder is unknown. This sample holds fewer than 15,000 clones; around 70% were observed only once. More than 13% of the sample is in the top ten clones.

The chain is encoded by TRBV7-6 joined to TRBJ2-7; TRBD2 is perhaps the D gene, given 6 matching bases. The sequence came from a boy between 10 and 17 years old. The sequencing sample was made of peripheral blood mononuclear cells (PBMCs). The nucleotide sequence is TGTGCCAGCAGCTTAGCGCTTTTGGCGGGGAAAGAGGGTACCACTTACGAGCAGTACTTC. Translated, it reads CASSLALLAGKEGTTYEQYF.